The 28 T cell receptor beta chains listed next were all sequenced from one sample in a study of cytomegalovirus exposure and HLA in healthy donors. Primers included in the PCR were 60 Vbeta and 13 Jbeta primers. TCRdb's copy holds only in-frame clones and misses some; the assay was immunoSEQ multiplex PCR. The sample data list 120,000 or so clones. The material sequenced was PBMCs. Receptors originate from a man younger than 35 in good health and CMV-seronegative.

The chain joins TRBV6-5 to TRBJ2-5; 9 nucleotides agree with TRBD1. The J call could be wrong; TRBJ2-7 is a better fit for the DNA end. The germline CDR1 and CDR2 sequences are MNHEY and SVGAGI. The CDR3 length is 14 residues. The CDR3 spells CASSSGTGPYEQYF. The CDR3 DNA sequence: TGTGCCAGCAGTTCCGGGACAGGGCCCTACGAGCAGTACTTC.

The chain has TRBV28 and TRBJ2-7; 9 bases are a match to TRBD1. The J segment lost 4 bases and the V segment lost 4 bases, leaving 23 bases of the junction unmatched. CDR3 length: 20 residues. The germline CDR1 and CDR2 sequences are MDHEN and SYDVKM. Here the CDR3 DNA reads TGTGCCAGCAGTTGGGATTTAGTCGGACAGGGGACCCAGCTTTTTTACGAGCAGTACTTC. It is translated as CASSWDLVGQGTQLFYEQYF.

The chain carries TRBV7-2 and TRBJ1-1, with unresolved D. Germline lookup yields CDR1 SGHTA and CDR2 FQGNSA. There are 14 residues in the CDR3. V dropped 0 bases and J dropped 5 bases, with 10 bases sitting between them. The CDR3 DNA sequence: TGTGCCAGCAGCTTAGCAGACTGGGTTACTGAAGCTTTCTTT. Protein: CASSLADWVTEAFF.

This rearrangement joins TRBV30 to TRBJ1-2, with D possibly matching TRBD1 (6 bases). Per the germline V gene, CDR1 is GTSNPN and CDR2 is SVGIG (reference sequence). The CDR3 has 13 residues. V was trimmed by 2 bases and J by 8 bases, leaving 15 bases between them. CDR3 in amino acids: CAWSHGTSKGYTF. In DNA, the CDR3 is TGTGCCTGGAGTCACGGGACAAGCAAGGGCTACACCTTC.

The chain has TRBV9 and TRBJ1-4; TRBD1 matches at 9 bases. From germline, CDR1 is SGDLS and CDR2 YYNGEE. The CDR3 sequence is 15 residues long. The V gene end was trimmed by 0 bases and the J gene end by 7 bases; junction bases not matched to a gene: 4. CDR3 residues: CASSVDTGGGEKLFF. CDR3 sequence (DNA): TGTGCCAGCAGCGTAGATACAGGGGGCGGTGAAAAACTGTTTTTT.

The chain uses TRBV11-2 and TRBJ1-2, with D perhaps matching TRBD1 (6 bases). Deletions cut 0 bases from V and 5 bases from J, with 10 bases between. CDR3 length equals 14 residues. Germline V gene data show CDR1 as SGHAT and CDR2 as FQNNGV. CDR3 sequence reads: CASSLEVRGYGYTF. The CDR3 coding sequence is TGTGCCAGCAGCTTAGAAGTCAGGGGTTATGGCTACACCTTC.

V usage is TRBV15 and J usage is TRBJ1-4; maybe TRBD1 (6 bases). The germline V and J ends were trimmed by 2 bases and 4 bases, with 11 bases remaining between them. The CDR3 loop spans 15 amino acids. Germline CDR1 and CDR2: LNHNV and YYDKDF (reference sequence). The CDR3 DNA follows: TGTGCCACCAGCAGATTTCAGGGGAATAATGAAAAACTGTTTTTT. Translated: CATSRFQGNNEKLFF. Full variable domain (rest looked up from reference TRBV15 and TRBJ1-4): DAMVIQNPRYQVTQFGKPVTLSCSQTLNHNVMYWYQQKSSQAPKLLFHYYDKDFNNEADTPDNFQSRRPNTSFCFLDIRSPGLGDTAMYLCATSRFQGNNEKLFFGSGTQLSVL.

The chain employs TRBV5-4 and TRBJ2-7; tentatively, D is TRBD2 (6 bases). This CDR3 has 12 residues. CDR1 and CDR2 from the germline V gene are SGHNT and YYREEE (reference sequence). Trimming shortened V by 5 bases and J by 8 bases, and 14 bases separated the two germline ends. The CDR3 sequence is CASRGPGLKQYF. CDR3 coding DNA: TGTGCCAGCAGGGGGCCGGGACTTAAGCAGTACTTC.

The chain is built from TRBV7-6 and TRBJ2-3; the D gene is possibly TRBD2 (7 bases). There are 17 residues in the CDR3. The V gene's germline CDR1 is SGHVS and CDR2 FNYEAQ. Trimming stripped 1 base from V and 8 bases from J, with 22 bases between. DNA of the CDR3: TGTGCCAGCAGCTTAGAGGGGGGGCAATACACACAGGGTACGCAGTATTTT. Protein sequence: CASSLEGGQYTQGTQYF.

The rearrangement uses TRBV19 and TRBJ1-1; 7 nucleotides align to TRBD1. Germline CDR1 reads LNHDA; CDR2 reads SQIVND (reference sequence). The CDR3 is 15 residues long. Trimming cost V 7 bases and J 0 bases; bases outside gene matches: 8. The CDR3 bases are TGTGCCAGTACCTTGACAGGGACCATGAACACTGAAGCTTTCTTT. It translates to CASTLTGTMNTEAFF.

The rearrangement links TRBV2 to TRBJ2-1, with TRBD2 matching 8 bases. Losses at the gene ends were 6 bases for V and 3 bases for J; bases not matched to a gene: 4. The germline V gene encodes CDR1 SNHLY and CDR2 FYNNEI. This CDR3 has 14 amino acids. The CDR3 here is CASRGAGVYNEQFF. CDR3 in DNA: TGTGCCAGCAGGGGAGCGGGAGTCTACAATGAGCAGTTCTTC.

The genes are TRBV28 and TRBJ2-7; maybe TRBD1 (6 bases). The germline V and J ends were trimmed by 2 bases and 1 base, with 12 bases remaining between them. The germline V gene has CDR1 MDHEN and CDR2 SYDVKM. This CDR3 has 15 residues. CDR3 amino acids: CASSLGQFRSYEQYF. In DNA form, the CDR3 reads TGTGCCAGCAGTTTAGGACAGTTTAGGTCCTACGAGCAGTACTTC.

The CDR3 region has the DNA TGTGCCAGCTCACCATGGGGAGAAGGATACGGTGAAGCTTTCTTT. This sequence encodes CASSPWGEGYGEAFF. The rearrangement links TRBV18 to TRBJ1-1; D remains unclear. Looked up from germline, CDR1 is KGHSH and CDR2 is LQKENI. CDR3 length equals 15 residues. V was shortened by 2 bases and J by 7 bases, with 17 bases between the two germline ends.

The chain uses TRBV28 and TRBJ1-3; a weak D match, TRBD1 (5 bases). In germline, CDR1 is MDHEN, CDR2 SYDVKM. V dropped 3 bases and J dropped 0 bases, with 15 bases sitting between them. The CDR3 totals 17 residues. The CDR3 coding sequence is TGTGCCAGCAGTTTCTGGGGACTGTATGTCTCTGGAAACACCATATATTTT. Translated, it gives CASSFWGLYVSGNTIYF. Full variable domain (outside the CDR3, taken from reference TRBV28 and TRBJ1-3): DVKVTQSSRYLVKRTGEKVFLECVQDMDHENMFWYRQDPGLGLRLIYFSYDVKMKEKGDIPEGYSVSREKKERFSLILESASTNQTSMYLCASSFWGLYVSGNTIYFGEGSWLTVV.

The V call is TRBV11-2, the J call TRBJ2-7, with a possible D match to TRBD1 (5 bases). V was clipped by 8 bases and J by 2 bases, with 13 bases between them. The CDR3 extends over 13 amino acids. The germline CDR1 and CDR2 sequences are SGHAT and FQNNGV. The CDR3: CASGYGQTYEQYF. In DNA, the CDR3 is TGTGCCAGCGGTTATGGACAAACCTACGAGCAGTACTTC.

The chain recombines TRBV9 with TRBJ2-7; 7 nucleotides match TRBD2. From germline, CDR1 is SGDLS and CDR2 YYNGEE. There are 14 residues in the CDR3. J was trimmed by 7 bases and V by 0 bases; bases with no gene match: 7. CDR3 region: CASSVDLAVREQYF. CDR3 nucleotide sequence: TGTGCCAGCAGCGTAGACCTAGCGGTGAGGGAGCAGTACTTC.

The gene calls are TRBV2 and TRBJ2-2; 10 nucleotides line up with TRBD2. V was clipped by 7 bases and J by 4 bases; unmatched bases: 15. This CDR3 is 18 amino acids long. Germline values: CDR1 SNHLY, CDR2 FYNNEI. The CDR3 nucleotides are TGTGCCAGCACCGCATCTTTCCTAGCGGGAGCACTCACCGGGGAGCTGTTTTTT. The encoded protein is CASTASFLAGALTGELFF.

The CDR3 here is CASRGKGSNQPQHF. In DNA form, the CDR3 reads TGTGCCAGCAGGGGAAAGGGGAGCAATCAGCCCCAGCATTTT. This chain uses TRBV6-1 with TRBJ1-5; D possibly corresponds to TRBD1 (5 bases). Germline V CDR1 and CDR2: MNHNS, SASEGT. This CDR3 is 14 amino acids long. Trimming shortened V by 6 bases and J by 1 base, and 10 bases separated the two germline ends.

CDR3 in amino acids: CASGTGSGANVLTF. For the CDR3, the DNA is TGTGCTAGTGGTACGGGCTCTGGGGCCAACGTCCTGACTTTC. The genes are TRBV12-5 and TRBJ2-6; D gene unclear. CDR3 length: 14 residues. V lost 5 bases, J lost 0 bases, and 5 bases lay in between. Germline CDR1 LGHNT, CDR2 FRNRAP.

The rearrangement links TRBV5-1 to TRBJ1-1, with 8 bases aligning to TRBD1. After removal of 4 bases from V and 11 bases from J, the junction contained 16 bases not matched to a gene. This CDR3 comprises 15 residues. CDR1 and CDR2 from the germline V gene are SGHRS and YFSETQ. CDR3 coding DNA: TGCGCCAGCAGCCCCGGATGGGCTCGACAGGGGAAGGCTTTCTTT. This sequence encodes CASSPGWARQGKAFF.

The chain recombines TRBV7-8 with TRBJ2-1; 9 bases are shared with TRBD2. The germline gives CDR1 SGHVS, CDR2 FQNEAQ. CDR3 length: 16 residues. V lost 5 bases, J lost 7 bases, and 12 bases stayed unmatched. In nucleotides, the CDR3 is TGTGCCAGCAGCCCGTCCCTTAGCGGGAGTCTAAATGAGCAGTTCTTC. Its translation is CASSPSLSGSLNEQFF.

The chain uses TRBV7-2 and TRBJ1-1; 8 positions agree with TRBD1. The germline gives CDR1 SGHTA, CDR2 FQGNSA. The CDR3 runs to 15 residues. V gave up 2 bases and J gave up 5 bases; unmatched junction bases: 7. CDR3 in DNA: TGTGCCAGCAGCTTACACGGACAGGGCGTAACTGAAGCTTTCTTT. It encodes CASSLHGQGVTEAFF.

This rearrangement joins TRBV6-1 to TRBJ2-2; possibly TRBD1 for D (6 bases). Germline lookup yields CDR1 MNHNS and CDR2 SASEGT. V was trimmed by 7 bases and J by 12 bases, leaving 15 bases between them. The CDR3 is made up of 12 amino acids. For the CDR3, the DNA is TGTGCCAGCACCTCGGACAGAGTAAAGCTGTTTTTT. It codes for CASTSDRVKLFF.

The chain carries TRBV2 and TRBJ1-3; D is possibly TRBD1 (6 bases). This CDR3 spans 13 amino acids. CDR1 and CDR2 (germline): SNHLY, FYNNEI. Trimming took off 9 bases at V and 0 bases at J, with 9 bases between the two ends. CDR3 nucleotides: TGTGCCAGGACAGGTCCCTCTGGAAACACCATATATTTT. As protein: CARTGPSGNTIYF.

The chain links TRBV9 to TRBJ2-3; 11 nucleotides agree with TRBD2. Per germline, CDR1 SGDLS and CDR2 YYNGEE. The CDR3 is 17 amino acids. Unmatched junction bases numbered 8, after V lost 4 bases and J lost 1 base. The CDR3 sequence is CASSSALAGVGTDTQYF. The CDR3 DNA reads TGTGCCAGCAGCTCGGCACTAGCGGGAGTCGGCACAGATACGCAGTATTTT. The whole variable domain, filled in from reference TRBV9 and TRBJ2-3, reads DSGVTQTPKHLITATGQRVTLRCSPRSGDLSVYWYQQSLDQGLQFLIQYYNGEERAKGNILERFSAQQFPDLHSELNLSSLELGDSALYFCASSSALAGVGTDTQYFGPGTRLTVL.

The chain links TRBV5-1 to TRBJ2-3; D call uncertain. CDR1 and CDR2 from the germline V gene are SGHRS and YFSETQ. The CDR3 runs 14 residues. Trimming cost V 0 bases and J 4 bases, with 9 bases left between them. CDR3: CASSLGHKSDTQYF. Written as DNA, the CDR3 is TGCGCCAGCAGCTTGGGACATAAGTCAGATACGCAGTATTTT.

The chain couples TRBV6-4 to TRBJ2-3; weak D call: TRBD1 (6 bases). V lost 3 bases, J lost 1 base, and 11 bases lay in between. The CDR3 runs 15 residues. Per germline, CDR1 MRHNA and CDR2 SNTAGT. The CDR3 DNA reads TGTGCCAGCAGTGAAGGGGGTGTGGGCACAGATACGCAGTATTTT. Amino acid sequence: CASSEGGVGTDTQYF.

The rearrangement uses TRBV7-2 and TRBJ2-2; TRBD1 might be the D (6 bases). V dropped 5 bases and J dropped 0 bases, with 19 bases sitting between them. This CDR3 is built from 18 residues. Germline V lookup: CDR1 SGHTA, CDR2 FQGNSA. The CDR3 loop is CASSGRGYGRPNTGELFF. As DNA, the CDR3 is TGTGCCAGCAGCGGTAGGGGGTACGGCAGACCGAACACCGGGGAGCTGTTTTTT.